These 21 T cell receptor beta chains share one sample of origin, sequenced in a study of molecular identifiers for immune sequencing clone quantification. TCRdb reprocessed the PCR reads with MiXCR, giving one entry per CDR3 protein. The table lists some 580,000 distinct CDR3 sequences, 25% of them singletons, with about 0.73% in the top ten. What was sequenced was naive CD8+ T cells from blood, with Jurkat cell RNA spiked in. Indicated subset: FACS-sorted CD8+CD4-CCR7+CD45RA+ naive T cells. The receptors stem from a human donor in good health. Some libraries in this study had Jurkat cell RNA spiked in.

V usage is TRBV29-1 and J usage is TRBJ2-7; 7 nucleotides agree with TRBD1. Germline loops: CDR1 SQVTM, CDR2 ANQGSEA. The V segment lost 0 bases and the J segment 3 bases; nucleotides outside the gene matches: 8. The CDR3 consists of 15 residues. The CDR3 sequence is CSVEDVTGHNYEQYF. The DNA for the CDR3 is TGCAGCGTTGAAGATGTGACAGGGCATAACTACGAGCAGTACTTC.

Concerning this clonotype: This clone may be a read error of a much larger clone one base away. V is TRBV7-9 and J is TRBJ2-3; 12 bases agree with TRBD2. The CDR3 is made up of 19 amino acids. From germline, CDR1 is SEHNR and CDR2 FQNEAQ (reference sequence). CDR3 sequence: CASSPGLAGPATSTDAQYF. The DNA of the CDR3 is TGTGCCAGCAGCCCGGGACTAGCGGGTCCGGCCACTAGCACAGATGCGCAGTATTTT.

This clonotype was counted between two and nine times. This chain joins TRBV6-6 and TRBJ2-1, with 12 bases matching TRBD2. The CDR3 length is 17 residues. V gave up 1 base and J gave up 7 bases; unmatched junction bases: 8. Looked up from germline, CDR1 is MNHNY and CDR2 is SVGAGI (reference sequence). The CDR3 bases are TGTGCCAGCAGTTACTACACTAGCGGGGGGCTGAAGAATGAGCAGTTCTTC. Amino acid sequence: CASSYYTSGGLKNEQFF.

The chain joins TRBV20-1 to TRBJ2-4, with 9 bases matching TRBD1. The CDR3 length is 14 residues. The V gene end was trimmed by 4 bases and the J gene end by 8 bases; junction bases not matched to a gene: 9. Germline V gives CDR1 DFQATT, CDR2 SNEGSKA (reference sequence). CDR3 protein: CSATLGQGPDIQYF. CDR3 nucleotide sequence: TGCAGTGCTACTCTTGGACAGGGGCCGGACATTCAGTACTTC.

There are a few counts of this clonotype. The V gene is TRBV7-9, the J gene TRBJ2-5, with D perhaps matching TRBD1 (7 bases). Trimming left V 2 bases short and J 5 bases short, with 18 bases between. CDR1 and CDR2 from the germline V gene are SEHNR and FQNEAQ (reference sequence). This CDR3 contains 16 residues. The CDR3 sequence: CASSLIGRGALETQYF. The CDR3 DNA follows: TGTGCCAGCAGCTTAATTGGCAGGGGGGCTTTGGAGACCCAGTACTTC.

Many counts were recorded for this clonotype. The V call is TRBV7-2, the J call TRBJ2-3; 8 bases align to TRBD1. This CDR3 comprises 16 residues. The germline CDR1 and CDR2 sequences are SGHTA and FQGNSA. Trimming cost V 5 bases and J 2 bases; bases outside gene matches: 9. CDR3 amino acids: CASSPWTGPSTDTQYF. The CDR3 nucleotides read TGTGCCAGCAGCCCCTGGACAGGGCCTTCCACAGATACGCAGTATTTT.

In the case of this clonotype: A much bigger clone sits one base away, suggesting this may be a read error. The CDR3 nucleotides read TGTGCCAGCAGTCGGGGCAGCCAAGAGACCCAGTACTTC. Its protein product is CASSRGSQETQYF. This chain connects TRBV25-1 to TRBJ2-5, with D perhaps given as TRBD1 or TRBD2 (5 bases each). The CDR3 length is 13 residues. V lost 5 bases and J lost 1, with 8 bases in between. Germline loops: CDR1 MGHDK, CDR2 SYGVNS.

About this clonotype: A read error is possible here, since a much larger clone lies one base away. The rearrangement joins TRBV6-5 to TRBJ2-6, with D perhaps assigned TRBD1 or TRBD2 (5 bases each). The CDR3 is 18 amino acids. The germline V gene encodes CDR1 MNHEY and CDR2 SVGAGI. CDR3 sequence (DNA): TGTACCAGCAGTTACGGGGCAGGGCCAGGTACTGGGGCCAACGTCCTGACTTTC. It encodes CTSSYGAGPGTGANVLTF.

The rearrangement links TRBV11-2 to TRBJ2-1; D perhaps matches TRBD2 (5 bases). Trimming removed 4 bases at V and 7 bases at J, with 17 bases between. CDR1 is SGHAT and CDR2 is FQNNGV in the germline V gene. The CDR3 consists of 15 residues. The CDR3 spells CASSSDPGIWNEQFF. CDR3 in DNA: TGTGCCAGCAGCTCCGATCCCGGGATATGGAATGAGCAGTTCTTC.

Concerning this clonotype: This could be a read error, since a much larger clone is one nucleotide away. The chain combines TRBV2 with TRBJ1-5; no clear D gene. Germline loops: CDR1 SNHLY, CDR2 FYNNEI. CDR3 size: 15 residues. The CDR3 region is CASMVGSHSDQPQHF. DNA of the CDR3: TGTGCCAGCATGGTCGGCTCACATAGCGATCAGCCCCAGCATTTT. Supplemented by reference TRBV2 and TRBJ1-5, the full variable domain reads EPEVTQTPSHQVTQMGQEVILRCVPISNHLYFYWYRQILGQKVEFLVSFYNNEISEKSEIFDDQFSVERPDGSNFTLKIRSTKLEDSAMYFCASMVGSHSDQPQHFGDGTRLSIL.

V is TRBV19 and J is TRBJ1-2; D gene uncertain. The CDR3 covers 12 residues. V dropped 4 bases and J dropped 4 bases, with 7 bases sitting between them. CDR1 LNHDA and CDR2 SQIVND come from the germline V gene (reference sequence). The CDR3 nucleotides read TGTGCCAGTAGTAAAGGTCTCTATGGCTACACCTTC. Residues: CASSKGLYGYTF.

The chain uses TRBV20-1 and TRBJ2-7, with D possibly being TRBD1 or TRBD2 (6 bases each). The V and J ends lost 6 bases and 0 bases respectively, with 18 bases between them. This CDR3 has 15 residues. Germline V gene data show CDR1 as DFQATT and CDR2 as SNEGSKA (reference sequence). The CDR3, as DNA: TGCAGTGCCGGGGGTGGGGGCACGAGCTCCTACGAGCAGTACTTC. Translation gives CSAGGGGTSSYEQYF.

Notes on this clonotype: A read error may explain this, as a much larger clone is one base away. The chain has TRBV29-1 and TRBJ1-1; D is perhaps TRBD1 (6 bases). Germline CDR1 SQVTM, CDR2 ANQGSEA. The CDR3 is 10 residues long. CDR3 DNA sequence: TGCAGCGTCGGACAGACTGAAACTTTCTTT. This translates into CSVGQTETFF. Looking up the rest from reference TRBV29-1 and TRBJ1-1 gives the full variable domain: SAVISQKPSRDICQRGTSLTIQCQVDSQVTMMFWYRQQPGQSLTLIATANQGSEATYESGFVIDKFPISRPNLTFSTLTVSNMSPEDSSIYLCSVGQTETFFGQGTRLTVV.

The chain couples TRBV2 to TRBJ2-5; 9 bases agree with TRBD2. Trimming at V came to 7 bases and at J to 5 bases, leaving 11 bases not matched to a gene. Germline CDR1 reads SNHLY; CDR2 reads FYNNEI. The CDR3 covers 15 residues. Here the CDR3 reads CASMGGGGAVETQYF. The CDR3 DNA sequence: TGTGCCAGCATGGGTGGCGGGGGGGCCGTGGAGACCCAGTACTTC.

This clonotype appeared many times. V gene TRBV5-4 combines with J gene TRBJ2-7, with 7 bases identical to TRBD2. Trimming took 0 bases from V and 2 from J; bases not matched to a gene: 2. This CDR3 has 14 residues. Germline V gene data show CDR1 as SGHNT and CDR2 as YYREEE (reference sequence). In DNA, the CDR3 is TGTGCCAGCAGCTTGGACGGGGGGACCTACGAGCAGTACTTC. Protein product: CASSLDGGTYEQYF.

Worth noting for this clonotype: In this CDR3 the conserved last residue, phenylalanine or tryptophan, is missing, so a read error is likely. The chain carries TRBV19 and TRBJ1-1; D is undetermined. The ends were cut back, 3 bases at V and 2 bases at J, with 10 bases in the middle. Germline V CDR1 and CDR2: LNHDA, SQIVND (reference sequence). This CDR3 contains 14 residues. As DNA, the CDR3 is TGTGCCAGTAGTATTGGATGGGTAAACACTGAAGCTTTCTAT. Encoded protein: CASSIGWVNTEAFY.

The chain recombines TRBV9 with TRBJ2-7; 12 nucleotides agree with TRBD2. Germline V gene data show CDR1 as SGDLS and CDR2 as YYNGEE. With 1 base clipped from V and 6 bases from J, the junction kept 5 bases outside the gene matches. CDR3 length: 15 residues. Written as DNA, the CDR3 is TGTGCCAGCAGCGTACTAGCGGGGGGGCCCGTCGAGCAGTACTTC. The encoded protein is CASSVLAGGPVEQYF.

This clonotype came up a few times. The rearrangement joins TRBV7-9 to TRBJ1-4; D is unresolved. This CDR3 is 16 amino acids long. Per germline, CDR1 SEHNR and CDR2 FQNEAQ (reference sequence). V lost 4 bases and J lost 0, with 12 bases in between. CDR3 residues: CASSSPGRTTNEKLFF. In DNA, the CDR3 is TGTGCCAGCAGCTCACCTGGACGGACAACTAATGAAAAACTGTTTTTT.

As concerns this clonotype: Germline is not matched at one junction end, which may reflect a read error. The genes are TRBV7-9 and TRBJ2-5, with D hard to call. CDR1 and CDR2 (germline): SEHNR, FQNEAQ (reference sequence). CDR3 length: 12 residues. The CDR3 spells CPSSLLEETQYF. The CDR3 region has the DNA TGTCCCAGCAGCTTATTGGAGGAGACCCAGTACTTC.

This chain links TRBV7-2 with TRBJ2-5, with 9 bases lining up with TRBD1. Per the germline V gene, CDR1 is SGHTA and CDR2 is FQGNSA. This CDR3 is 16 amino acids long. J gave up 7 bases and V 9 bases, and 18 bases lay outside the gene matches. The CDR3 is CASSTSWGQGSGTQYF. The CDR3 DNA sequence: TGTGCCAGTAGCACATCCTGGGGACAGGGCTCAGGGACCCAGTACTTC.

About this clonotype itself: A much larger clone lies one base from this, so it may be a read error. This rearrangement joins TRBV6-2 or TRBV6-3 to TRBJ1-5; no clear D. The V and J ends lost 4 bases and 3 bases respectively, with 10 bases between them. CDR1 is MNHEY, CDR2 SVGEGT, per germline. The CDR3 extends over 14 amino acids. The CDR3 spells CASSSDGYNQPQHF. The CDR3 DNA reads TGTGCCAGCAGTTCCGACGGGTACAATCAGCCCCAGCATTTT.